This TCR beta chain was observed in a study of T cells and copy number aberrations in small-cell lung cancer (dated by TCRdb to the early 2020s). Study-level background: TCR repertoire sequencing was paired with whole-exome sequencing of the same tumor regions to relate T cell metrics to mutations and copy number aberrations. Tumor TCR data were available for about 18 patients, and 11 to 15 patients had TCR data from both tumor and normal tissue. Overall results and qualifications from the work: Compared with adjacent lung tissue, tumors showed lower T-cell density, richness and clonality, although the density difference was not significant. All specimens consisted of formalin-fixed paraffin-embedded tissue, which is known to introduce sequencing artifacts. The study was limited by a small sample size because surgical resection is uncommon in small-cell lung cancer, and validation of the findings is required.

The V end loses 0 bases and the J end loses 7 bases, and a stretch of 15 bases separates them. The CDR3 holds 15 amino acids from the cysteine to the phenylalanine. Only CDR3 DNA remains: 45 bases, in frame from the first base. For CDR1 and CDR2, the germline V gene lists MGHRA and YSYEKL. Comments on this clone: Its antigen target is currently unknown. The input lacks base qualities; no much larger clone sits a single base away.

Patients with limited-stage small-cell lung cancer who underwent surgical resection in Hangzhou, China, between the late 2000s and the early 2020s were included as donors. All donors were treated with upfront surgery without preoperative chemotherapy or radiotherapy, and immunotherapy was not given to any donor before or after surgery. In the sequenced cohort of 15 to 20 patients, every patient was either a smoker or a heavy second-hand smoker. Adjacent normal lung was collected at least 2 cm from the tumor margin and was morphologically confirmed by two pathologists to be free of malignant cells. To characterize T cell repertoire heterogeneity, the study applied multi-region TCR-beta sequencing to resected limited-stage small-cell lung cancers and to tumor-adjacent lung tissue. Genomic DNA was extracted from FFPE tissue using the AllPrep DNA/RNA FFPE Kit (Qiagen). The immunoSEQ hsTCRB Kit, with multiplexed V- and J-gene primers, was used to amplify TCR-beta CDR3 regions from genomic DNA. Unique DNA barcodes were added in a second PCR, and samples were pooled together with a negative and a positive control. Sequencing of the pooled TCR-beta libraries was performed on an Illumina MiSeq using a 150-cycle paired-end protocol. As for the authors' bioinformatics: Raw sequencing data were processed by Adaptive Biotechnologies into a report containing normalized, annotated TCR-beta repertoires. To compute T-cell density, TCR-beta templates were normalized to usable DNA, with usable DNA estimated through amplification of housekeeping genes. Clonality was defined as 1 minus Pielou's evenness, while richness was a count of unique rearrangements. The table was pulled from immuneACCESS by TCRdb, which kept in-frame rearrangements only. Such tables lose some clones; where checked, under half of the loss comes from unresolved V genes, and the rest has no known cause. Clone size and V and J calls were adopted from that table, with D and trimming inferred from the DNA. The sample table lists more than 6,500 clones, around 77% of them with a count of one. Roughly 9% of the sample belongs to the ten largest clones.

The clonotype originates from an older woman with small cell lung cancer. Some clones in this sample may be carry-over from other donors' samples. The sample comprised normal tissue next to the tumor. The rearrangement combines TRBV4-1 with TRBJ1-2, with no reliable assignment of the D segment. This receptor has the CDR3 CASSQDRGLSSGYTF. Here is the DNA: TGCGCCAGCAGCCAAGATCGAGGACTGAGCTCTGGCTACACCTTC.